The TCR beta chain described here comes from a study of identical twins. TCRdb recomputed calls from the 5' RACE reads with MiXCR, one row per CDR3 protein. The table shows under 350,000 distinct CDR3 sequences, with roughly 9.7% occurring only once. Trimming cost V 3 bases and J 4 bases; bases outside gene matches: 12. This CDR3 is 17 amino acids long. The germline CDR1 and CDR2 sequences are KGHSH and LQKENI. This sample also belongs to another study, concerning yellow fever vaccine responses in identical twins.

This TCR derives from a woman aged 18-29 years in good health. Sequenced: CD8+ T cells sorted from blood. This rearrangement joins TRBV18 to TRBJ2-3; 8 bases fit TRBD2. The CDR3 spells CASSPYPGTSRPDTQYF. DNA for the CDR3: TGTGCCAGCTCACCGTACCCCGGGACTAGTCGTCCAGATACGCAGTATTTT.